This is a list of T cell receptor beta chains from one sample in a study of molecular identifiers for immune sequencing clone quantification. A single record per CDR3 protein comes from TCRdb applying MiXCR to the PCR reads. Of under 350,000 distinct CDR3 sequences in the sample, roughly 24% were seen once. The sequencing sample was made of naive CD8+ T cells from blood, with Jurkat cell RNA spiked in. These receptors originate from a human donor in good health. Some libraries in this study had Jurkat cell RNA spiked in. CDR3s include the opening cysteine and the closing phenylalanine or tryptophan. The order of the fields is D gene, clone size, V gene, J gene, CDR3 protein, CDR3 DNA. The D gene is left open where the match is weak. Expanded clones are given a class, and other clones once, few, many or no size at all.

D gene: -; clone size: -; V gene: TRBV6-2/TRBV6-3; J gene: TRBJ1-1; CDR3 protein: CASSRAVWTEAFF; CDR3 DNA: TGTGCCAGCAGTAGGGCAGTGTGGACTGAAGCTTTCTTT
D gene: -; clone size: -; V gene: TRBV25-1; J gene: TRBJ2-1; CDR3 protein: CASSESRLASPYNEQFF; CDR3 DNA: TGTGCCAGCAGTGAATCGAGGTTAGCTAGTCCCTACAATGAGCAGTTCTTC
D gene: -; clone size: -; V gene: TRBV27; J gene: TRBJ2-7; CDR3 protein: CASSLEWPSSYEQYF; CDR3 DNA: TGTGCCAGCAGTTTGGAATGGCCGAGCTCCTACGAGCAGTACTTC
D gene: TRBD2; clone size: -; V gene: TRBV2; J gene: TRBJ2-3; CDR3 protein: CANSEAPGLAGDTQYF; CDR3 DNA: TGTGCCAACAGTGAAGCTCCGGGACTAGCGGGAGATACGCAGTATTTT
D gene: TRBD1; clone size: -; V gene: TRBV2; J gene: TRBJ1-4; CDR3 protein: CASSVDRKTATNEKLFF; CDR3 DNA: TGTGCCAGCAGTGTGGACAGGAAGACCGCAACTAATGAAAAACTGTTTTTT
D gene: TRBD2; clone size: few; V gene: TRBV20-1; J gene: TRBJ2-7; CDR3 protein: CSAPRFGTSGVSSYEQYF; CDR3 DNA: TGCAGTGCTCCCCGGTTCGGGACTAGCGGTGTGAGCTCCTACGAGCAGTACTTC
D gene: -; clone size: -; V gene: TRBV27; J gene: TRBJ1-4; CDR3 protein: CASSSPAKGDEKLFF; CDR3 DNA: TGTGCCAGCAGTTCCCCGGCGAAAGGGGATGAAAAACTGTTTTTT
D gene: TRBD2; clone size: few; V gene: TRBV29-1; J gene: TRBJ2-2; CDR3 protein: CSVESSGRNTGELFF; CDR3 DNA: TGCAGCGTTGAGTCCAGCGGGAGGAACACCGGGGAGCTGTTTTTT
D gene: -; clone size: -; V gene: TRBV11-2; J gene: TRBJ2-2; CDR3 protein: CASSLGRPNTGELFF; CDR3 DNA: TGTGCCAGCAGCTTAGGACGGCCGAACACCGGGGAGCTGTTTTTT
D gene: TRBD2; clone size: -; V gene: TRBV20-1; J gene: TRBJ2-7; CDR3 protein: CSAPAGGGDEQYF; CDR3 DNA: TGCAGTGCCCCGGCGGGAGGAGGCGACGAGCAGTACTTC
D gene: -; clone size: few; V gene: TRBV6-5; J gene: TRBJ2-6; CDR3 protein: CASSYPQRNSGANVLTF; CDR3 DNA: TGTGCCAGCAGTTACCCCCAGAGGAACTCTGGGGCCAACGTCCTGACTTTC
D gene: TRBD2; clone size: -; V gene: TRBV2; J gene: TRBJ2-1; CDR3 protein: CASSEFVTSGAEQFF; CDR3 DNA: TGTGCCAGCAGTGAATTTGTGACTAGCGGAGCAGAGCAGTTCTTC
D gene: -; clone size: few; V gene: TRBV12-3/TRBV12-4; J gene: TRBJ1-2; CDR3 protein: CASSHGSNYGYTF; CDR3 DNA: TGTGCCAGCAGTCATGGATCAAACTATGGCTACACCTTC
D gene: -; clone size: many; V gene: TRBV6-5; J gene: TRBJ2-7; CDR3 protein: CASNLFWAGRFSEQYF; CDR3 DNA: TGTGCCAGCAACCTCTTTTGGGCAGGGCGTTTTTCCGAGCAGTACTTC
D gene: TRBD1; clone size: many; V gene: TRBV6-2/TRBV6-3; J gene: TRBJ1-2; CDR3 protein: CAIGQANYGYTF; CDR3 DNA: TGTGCCATCGGACAGGCTAACTATGGCTACACCTTC
D gene: -; clone size: few; V gene: TRBV4-1; J gene: TRBJ1-6; CDR3 protein: CASSQVTVQGGVSPLPF; CDR3 DNA: TGCGCCAGCAGCCAAGTGACAGTGCAGGGCGGAGTTTCACCCCTCCCCTTT
D gene: -; clone size: many; V gene: TRBV7-9; J gene: TRBJ2-3; CDR3 protein: CASSLVPERTDTQYF; CDR3 DNA: TGTGCCAGCAGCTTAGTTCCAGAACGCACAGATACGCAGTATTTT
D gene: TRBD1; clone size: few; V gene: TRBV5-1; J gene: TRBJ2-6; CDR3 protein: CTSSSLAPGQSFSGANVLTF; CDR3 DNA: TGCACCAGCAGCTCTCTCGCCCCGGGACAGTCCTTCTCTGGGGCCAACGTCCTGACTTTC
D gene: -; clone size: -; V gene: TRBV2; J gene: TRBJ2-1; CDR3 protein: CASRDNEQFF; CDR3 DNA: TGTGCCAGCAGGGACAATGAGCAGTTCTTC
D gene: -; clone size: few; V gene: TRBV7-9; J gene: TRBJ2-7; CDR3 protein: CASSPEQGATYEQYF; CDR3 DNA: TGTGCCAGCAGCCCAGAACAGGGAGCCACCTACGAGCAGTACTTC
D gene: -; clone size: -; V gene: TRBV12-3/TRBV12-4; J gene: TRBJ2-7; CDR3 protein: CASSTGGAYEQYF; CDR3 DNA: TGTGCCAGCAGTACAGGGGGGGCCTACGAGCAGTACTTC
D gene: TRBD2; clone size: -; V gene: TRBV9; J gene: TRBJ2-7; CDR3 protein: CASSVAGTSWNEQYF; CDR3 DNA: TGTGCCAGCAGCGTGGCCGGGACTAGCTGGAACGAGCAGTACTTC
D gene: -; clone size: -; V gene: TRBV7-9; J gene: TRBJ2-5; CDR3 protein: CASSLFQRTQETQYF; CDR3 DNA: TGTGCCAGCAGCTTATTCCAGCGGACACAAGAGACCCAGTACTTC
D gene: -; clone size: few; V gene: TRBV13; J gene: TRBJ1-5; CDR3 protein: CASSSKGVSNQPQHF; CDR3 DNA: TGTGCCAGCAGCTCGAAGGGGGTAAGCAATCAGCCCCAGCATTTT
D gene: TRBD1; clone size: -; V gene: TRBV27; J gene: TRBJ1-5; CDR3 protein: CASRGQGAQPQHF; CDR3 DNA: TGTGCCAGCAGGGGACAGGGGGCCCAGCCCCAGCATTTT
D gene: -; clone size: many; V gene: TRBV12-3/TRBV12-4; J gene: TRBJ1-1; CDR3 protein: CASSFTGLSAEAFF; CDR3 DNA: TGTGCCAGCAGTTTCACAGGGTTGTCGGCTGAAGCTTTCTTT
D gene: TRBD1; clone size: -; V gene: TRBV6-5; J gene: TRBJ2-7; CDR3 protein: CAGSLITGGHYEQYF; CDR3 DNA: TGTGCCGGCAGCCTAATAACAGGGGGCCACTACGAGCAGTACTTC
D gene: -; clone size: few; V gene: TRBV24-1; J gene: TRBJ2-2; CDR3 protein: CATSKTGAQAGELFF; CDR3 DNA: TGTGCCACCAGTAAAACGGGGGCTCAGGCCGGGGAGCTGTTTTTT
D gene: TRBD1; clone size: many; V gene: TRBV6-5; J gene: TRBJ2-5; CDR3 protein: CASTKDRGGQETQYF; CDR3 DNA: TGTGCCAGCACCAAGGACAGGGGAGGGCAAGAGACCCAGTACTTC
D gene: TRBD1; clone size: many; V gene: TRBV6-5; J gene: TRBJ2-5; CDR3 protein: CASSPGQYQETQYF; CDR3 DNA: TGTGCCAGCAGCCCGGGACAGTACCAAGAGACCCAGTACTTC
D gene: -; clone size: many; V gene: TRBV5-1; J gene: TRBJ1-1; CDR3 protein: CASRQGPEAFF; CDR3 DNA: TGCGCCAGCAGACAAGGGCCTGAAGCTTTCTTT
D gene: TRBD2; clone size: -; V gene: TRBV27; J gene: TRBJ2-3; CDR3 protein: CASSLYGLAGSTDTQYF; CDR3 DNA: TGTGCCAGCAGCCTCTATGGACTAGCGGGGAGCACAGATACGCAGTATTTT
D gene: -; clone size: many; V gene: TRBV4-2; J gene: TRBJ2-5; CDR3 protein: CASSQTLDSPSQETQYF; CDR3 DNA: TGTGCCAGCAGCCAAACCCTAGATTCGCCAAGCCAAGAGACCCAGTACTTC
D gene: -; clone size: many; V gene: TRBV28; J gene: TRBJ1-1; CDR3 protein: CASSYTENTEAFF; CDR3 DNA: TGTGCCAGCAGCTACACAGAGAACACTGAAGCTTTCTTT
D gene: -; clone size: many; V gene: TRBV5-1; J gene: TRBJ2-6; CDR3 protein: CASSLAGEAGANVLTF; CDR3 DNA: TGCGCCAGCAGCCTGGCAGGGGAGGCTGGGGCCAACGTCCTGACTTTC
D gene: TRBD1; clone size: many; V gene: TRBV28; J gene: TRBJ1-1; CDR3 protein: CASRPTGSTEAFF; CDR3 DNA: TGTGCCAGCAGACCGACAGGGTCCACTGAAGCTTTCTTT
D gene: -; clone size: many; V gene: TRBV27; J gene: TRBJ2-7; CDR3 protein: CASGAGYEQYF; CDR3 DNA: TGTGCCAGCGGGGCAGGGTACGAGCAGTACTTC
D gene: TRBD1; clone size: many; V gene: TRBV5-4; J gene: TRBJ1-1; CDR3 protein: CASKRTGETEAFF; CDR3 DNA: TGTGCCAGCAAACGGACAGGGGAGACTGAAGCTTTCTTT
D gene: TRBD1; clone size: few; V gene: TRBV12-3/TRBV12-4; J gene: TRBJ2-5; CDR3 protein: CASSQPRGQGEETQYF; CDR3 DNA: TGTGCCAGCAGCCAACCCCGCGGACAGGGCGAGGAGACCCAGTACTTC
D gene: -; clone size: few; V gene: TRBV6-5; J gene: TRBJ1-4; CDR3 protein: CASNYQGRGRLTNEKLFF; CDR3 DNA: TGTGCCAGCAATTACCAGGGGAGAGGACGACTAACTAATGAAAAACTGTTTTTT
D gene: -; clone size: few; V gene: TRBV5-6; J gene: TRBJ1-1; CDR3 protein: CASSQYSEGPPWNTEAFF; CDR3 DNA: TGTGCCAGCAGCCAGTACTCAGAGGGGCCCCCCTGGAACACTGAAGCTTTCTTT